The clone carrying this TCR beta chain has a count of ten or more. This entry belongs to a study of T-cell reconstitution after alpha-beta-depleted transplantation in children. Unique molecular identifiers were used to barcode this TCRbeta library. TCRdb passed the PCR reads through MiXCR, listing each CDR3 protein once. Among around 440,000 distinct CDR3 sequences listed, under 12% were seen once. The ends were cut back, 7 bases at V and 4 bases at J, with 18 bases in the middle. Germline V gene lookup returns CDR1 SQVTM and CDR2 ANQGSEA. This CDR3 region has 14 residues. The sequence derives from a child aged 2 to 10 with inherited bone marrow failure, due to receive a stem cell transplant. V is TRBV29-1 and J is TRBJ2-3; TRBD2 is a possible D gene (5 bases). The sequencing used PBMCs, collected before TCRalphabeta/CD19-depleted stem cell transplant. Written as DNA, the CDR3 is TGCAGCGCTCAAGTACGCGGAGGCCCAGATACGCAGTATTTT. Translation: CSAQVRGGPDTQYF.